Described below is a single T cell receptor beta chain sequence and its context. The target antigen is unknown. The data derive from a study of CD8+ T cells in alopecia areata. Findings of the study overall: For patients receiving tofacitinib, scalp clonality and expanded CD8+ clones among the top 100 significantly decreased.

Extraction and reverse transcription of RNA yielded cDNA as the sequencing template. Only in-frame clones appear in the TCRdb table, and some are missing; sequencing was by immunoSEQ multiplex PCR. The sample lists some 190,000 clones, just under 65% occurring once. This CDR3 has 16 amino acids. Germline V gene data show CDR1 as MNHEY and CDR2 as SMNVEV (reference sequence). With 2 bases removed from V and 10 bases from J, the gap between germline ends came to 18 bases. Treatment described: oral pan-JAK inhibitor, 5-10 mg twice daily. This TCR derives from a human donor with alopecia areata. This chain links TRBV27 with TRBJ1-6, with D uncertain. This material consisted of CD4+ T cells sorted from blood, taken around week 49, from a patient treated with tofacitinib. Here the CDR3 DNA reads TGTGCCAGCAGTTTAGTATCGGCACTAGGGAAATCACCCCTCCACTTT. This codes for CASSLVSALGKSPLHF.